Following are 28 T cell receptor beta chains from one sample sequenced in a study of T cell changes during pregnancy in multiple sclerosis. Using immunoSEQ multiplex PCR, the repertoire was profiled, and TCRdb retains in-frame clones only, with some absent. The sample has about 79,000 clones, over 80% seen once; the top ten hold less than 0.6%. The sample was CD4+ T cells from peripheral blood mononuclear cells, taken in the second trimester of pregnancy. The receptors come from a female donor with multiple sclerosis, enrolled in a pregnancy study.

In DNA form, the CDR3 reads TGTGCCAGTAGTCCCCGAACAGGACGCGAGCAGTACTTC. It yields the protein CASSPRTGREQYF. The chain has TRBV19 and TRBJ2-7; TRBD1 might be the D (5 bases). The CDR3 is 13 residues long. With 5 bases removed from V and 6 bases from J, the gap between germline ends came to 14 bases. CDR1 and CDR2 from the germline V gene are LNHDA and SQIVND (reference sequence). Together with reference TRBV19 and TRBJ2-7, the CDR3 gives the full variable domain: DGGITQSPKYLFRKEGQNVTLSCEQNLNHDAMYWYRQDPGQGLRLIYYSQIVNDFQKGDIAEGYSVSREKKESFPLTVTSAQKNPTAFYLCASSPRTGREQYFGPGTRLTVT.

The chain has TRBV19 and TRBJ2-2; the D gene is possibly TRBD1 (6 bases). Germline CDR1 reads LNHDA; CDR2 reads SQIVND (reference sequence). V lost 7 bases and J lost 4, with 19 bases in between. The CDR3 contains 16 residues. CDR3 sequence (DNA): TGTGCCAGTATTTCTTTGCAGGGGCTCGGCACCGGGGAGCTGTTTTTT. Encoded protein: CASISLQGLGTGELFF.

This chain connects TRBV28 to TRBJ1-6; 10 bases line up with TRBD1. Per the germline V gene, CDR1 is MDHEN and CDR2 is SYDVKM. V lost 4 bases, J lost 10 bases, and 13 bases stayed unmatched. The CDR3 length is 17 residues. CDR3 in DNA: TGTGCCAGCAGTTCCCCGGGGTTAGGACAGGGGGGATCACCCCTCCACTTT. Translating gives CASSSPGLGQGGSPLHF.

This chain connects TRBV19 to TRBJ1-6; 9 nucleotides align to TRBD1. Germline-derived CDR1 and CDR2 are LNHDA and SQIVND (reference sequence). Trimming removed 4 bases from V and 7 bases from J; junction bases left unmatched: 8. This CDR3 region has 16 residues. CDR3 nucleotides: TGTGCCAGTAGTAATAACAGGGGGCGAAGGAATTCACCCCTCCACTTT. This encodes CASSNNRGRRNSPLHF.

The gene calls are TRBV5-4 and TRBJ1-2; possibly TRBD1 for D (5 bases). The V gene's germline CDR1 is SGHNT and CDR2 YYREEE (reference sequence). This CDR3 comprises 16 residues. Between the trimmed V and J ends, which lost 4 bases and 2 bases, there was a span of 18 bases. The CDR3 loop is CASSGGGFPQNYGYTF. The CDR3 DNA sequence: TGTGCCAGCAGCGGGGGGGGATTTCCCCAAAACTATGGCTACACCTTC. The full variable domain, in which reference TRBV5-4 and TRBJ1-2 provide the parts outside the CDR3, is ETGVTQSPTHLIKTRGQQVTLRCSSQSGHNTVSWYQQALGQGPQFIFQYYREEENGRGNFPPRFSGLQFPNYSSELNVNALELDDSALYLCASSGGGFPQNYGYTFGSGTRLTVV.

The V and J genes are TRBV5-1 and TRBJ2-3; D might be TRBD2 (6 bases). Looked up from germline, CDR1 is SGHRS and CDR2 is YFSETQ. This CDR3 has 15 amino acids. V shed 4 bases and J shed 0 bases, with 12 bases lying between them. CDR3 in amino acids: CASSPGSGSTDTQYF. The CDR3 DNA reads TGCGCCAGCAGCCCGGGGAGCGGGAGCACAGATACGCAGTATTTT.

The rearrangement joins TRBV5-1 to TRBJ2-2; D perhaps matches TRBD1 (6 bases). The CDR3 is 13 amino acids. Germline V CDR1 and CDR2: SGHRS, YFSETQ. Trimming left V 5 bases short and J 5 bases short, with 10 bases between. The CDR3 protein is CASRTTGTGELFF. For the CDR3, the DNA is TGCGCCAGCAGAACTACAGGGACCGGGGAGCTGTTTTTT.

The rearrangement links TRBV20-1 to TRBJ2-2; D uncertain. In germline, CDR1 is DFQATT, CDR2 SNEGSKA (reference sequence). This CDR3 spans 11 amino acids. The V gene lost 5 bases and the J gene lost 5 bases, with 6 bases spanning the gap. The CDR3 coding sequence is TGCAGTGCTTCACGGACCGGGGAGCTGTTTTTT. Translating gives CSASRTGELFF.

The chain is built from TRBV12-5 and TRBJ2-1; 8 bases agree with TRBD2. The CDR3 is 15 residues long. The ends lost 2 bases at V and 7 bases at J; junction bases unmatched: 7. Germline assignment: CDR1 LGHNT and CDR2 FRNRAP. In nucleotides, the CDR3 is TGTGCTAGTGGTTTGCGACTAGCGACAAATAATGAGCAGTTCTTC. It specifies CASGLRLATNNEQFF.

This clone was seen a single time. The V and J genes are TRBV2 and TRBJ2-5; 11 nucleotides agree with TRBD2. The germline CDR1 and CDR2 sequences are SNHLY and FYNNEI. The CDR3 runs 16 residues. Unmatched junction bases numbered 6, after V lost 5 bases and J lost 1 base. The CDR3 protein is CASSPLAGGFQETQYF. The CDR3 region has the DNA TGTGCCAGCAGTCCGCTAGCGGGGGGTTTCCAAGAGACCCAGTACTTC.

The chain joins TRBV5-4 to TRBJ2-1, with 12 bases lining up with TRBD2. Germline CDR1 reads SGHNT; CDR2 reads YYREEE (reference sequence). CDR3 length: 15 amino acids. J lost 7 bases, V lost 0 bases, and 2 bases had no gene match. The CDR3: CASSLELAGGNEQFF. The CDR3 bases are TGTGCCAGCAGCTTGGAACTAGCGGGGGGAAATGAGCAGTTCTTC.

The gene calls are TRBV5-6 and TRBJ2-7; possible D gene TRBD2, 5 bases. Per germline, CDR1 SGHDT and CDR2 YYEEEE. The CDR3 sequence is 19 residues long. V lost 0 bases and J lost 2, with 24 bases in between. The CDR3 sequence: CASSLALDFVRAEAYEQYF. The CDR3 DNA reads as TGTGCCAGCAGCTTGGCCCTCGATTTCGTGAGGGCTGAGGCCTACGAGCAGTACTTC.

CDR3 loop: CATRPRESLATNEKLFF. The CDR3 DNA sequence: TGCGCCACCAGACCCCGGGAATCACTCGCAACTAATGAAAAACTGTTTTTT. The chain joins TRBV4-1 to TRBJ1-4; D call uncertain. CDR1 is MGHRA and CDR2 is YSYEKL in the germline V gene. There are 17 residues in the CDR3. Trimming pared 10 bases from V and 0 bases from J, leaving 21 bases between.

V is TRBV6-5 and J is TRBJ1-1; D is unclear. V lost 4 bases to trimming and J lost 3 bases, with 12 bases between them. This CDR3 comprises 14 residues. Germline V gene sequence: CDR1 MNHEY, CDR2 SVGAGI. In nucleotides, the CDR3 is TGTGCCAGCAGTTCCACAATGTTCCACACTGAAGCTTTCTTT. It yields the protein CASSSTMFHTEAFF.

This chain links TRBV11-1 with TRBJ1-1; D is undetermined. Germline CDR1 and CDR2: SGHAT and FQDESV (reference sequence). The CDR3 contains 13 residues. Trimming stripped 5 bases from V and 5 bases from J, with 12 bases between. The CDR3 nucleotides read TGTGCCAGCAGCCGAGGGCCTCGGACTGAAGCTTTCTTT. Encoded protein: CASSRGPRTEAFF.

This rearrangement joins TRBV11-2 to TRBJ1-6; 10 positions match TRBD1. Germline CDR1 reads SGHAT; CDR2 reads FQNNGV. This CDR3 has 15 residues. V lost 4 bases to trimming and J lost 9 bases; unmatched junction nucleotides: 6. In DNA form, the CDR3 reads TGTGCCAGCAGCTCTGACCGGACAGGGGGTTCACCCCTCCACTTT. Protein: CASSSDRTGGSPLHF. Variable domain in full (rest from reference TRBV11-2 and TRBJ1-6): EAGVAQSPRYKIIEKRQSVAFWCNPISGHATLYWYQQILGQGPKLLIQFQNNGVVDDSQLPKDRFSAERLKGVDSTLKIQPAKLEDSAVYLCASSSDRTGGSPLHFGNGTRLTVT.

This chain connects TRBV27 to TRBJ1-1, with 7 bases matching TRBD1. CDR3 length: 14 amino acids. In germline, CDR1 is MNHEY, CDR2 SMNVEV (reference sequence). After removal of 1 base from V and 7 bases from J, the junction contained 6 bases not matched to a gene. CDR3 in amino acids: CASSLLTGSGEAFF. The CDR3 bases are TGTGCCAGCAGTTTATTGACAGGGTCGGGTGAAGCTTTCTTT.

This clone was picked up one time. The chain couples TRBV9 to TRBJ2-3, with 11 bases fitting TRBD2. The CDR3 runs to 17 residues. V shed 0 bases and J 8 bases; nucleotides not matched to a gene: 11. Germline loops: CDR1 SGDLS, CDR2 YYNGEE. CDR3 region: CASSVDPGLAGGSTQYF. The CDR3 DNA follows: TGTGCCAGCAGCGTAGATCCCGGACTAGCGGGTGGCTCTACGCAGTATTTT.

The chain links TRBV27 to TRBJ2-7; a possible D gene is TRBD1 (6 bases). CDR1 MNHEY and CDR2 SMNVEV come from the germline V gene (reference sequence). Between the trimmed V and J ends, which lost 3 bases and 5 bases, there was a span of 17 bases. This CDR3 has 15 residues. CDR3 sequence reads: CASSFWDKRGHEQYF. The CDR3 bases are TGTGCCAGCAGTTTCTGGGACAAGAGAGGCCACGAGCAGTACTTC.

Only a few counts were recorded for this clone. The genes are TRBV6-1 and TRBJ2-3; D is perhaps TRBD1 (6 bases). Germline CDR1 and CDR2: MNHNS and SASEGT. The ends were cut back, 1 base at V and 2 bases at J, with 7 bases in the middle. The CDR3 has 14 residues. The CDR3 nucleotides read TGTGCCAGCAGTGAAGACAGGGACACAGATACGCAGTATTTT. Translation: CASSEDRDTDTQYF.

The rearrangement uses TRBV6-1 and TRBJ2-7; 7 bases match TRBD1. Germline V gene lookup returns CDR1 MNHNS and CDR2 SASEGT. J was trimmed by 2 bases and V by 3 bases; bases with no gene match: 7. The CDR3 runs to 15 residues. The CDR3 region is CASSDLGTVTYEQYF. The CDR3 region has the DNA TGTGCCAGCAGTGATTTAGGGACAGTTACCTACGAGCAGTACTTC.

The rearrangement joins TRBV5-5 to TRBJ2-5, with 8 bases aligning to TRBD2. V shed 8 bases, J shed 0 bases, and the junction held 9 bases outside the gene matches. The CDR3 consists of 15 residues. Germline V lookup: CDR1 SGHKS, CDR2 YYEKEE (reference sequence). The CDR3, as DNA: TGTGCCAGTGCCAGCAGCGGGGGCTACCAAGAGACCCAGTACTTC. Translating gives CASASSGGYQETQYF.

The J gene is TRBJ1-3, the V gene TRBV2; maybe TRBD1 (5 bases). The CDR3 contains 15 residues. CDR1 and CDR2 from the germline V gene are SNHLY and FYNNEI. V was trimmed by 3 bases and J by 4 bases, leaving 13 bases between them. The CDR3 coding sequence is TGTGCCAGCAGTGAGGACCGGGGGACGGGAAACACCATATATTTT. It translates to CASSEDRGTGNTIYF.

CDR3 protein: CASSQVGGGGNSPLHF. The CDR3 bases are TGCGCCAGCAGCCAAGTCGGGGGAGGAGGTAATTCACCCCTCCACTTT. The rearrangement uses TRBV4-3 and TRBJ1-6, with TRBD1 as a possible D gene (5 bases). Germline V gives CDR1 LGHNA, CDR2 YSLEER. The CDR3 sequence is 16 residues long. V was cut by 1 base and J by 6 bases, with 13 bases left in between.

V is TRBV21-1 and J is TRBJ2-1; TRBD2 is the table's D call and was not checked against the DNA. TRBV21-1 is designated a pseudogene. The CDR3 length is 19 residues. The CDR3 is CASSLPGQGSSGGYNEQFF. The CDR3 nucleotides are TGTGCCAGCAGCTTACCGGGACAGGGTTCTAGCGGGGGCTACAATGAGCAGTTCTTC.

This chain uses TRBV6-6 with TRBJ1-1; D may be TRBD1 (5 bases). CDR1 and CDR2 (germline): MNHNY, SVGAGI (reference sequence). This CDR3 comprises 14 residues. With 5 bases removed from V and 4 bases from J, the gap between germline ends came to 14 bases. CDR3 sequence reads: CASSAGGGITEAFF. The CDR3 DNA reads as TGTGCCAGCAGTGCCGGGGGGGGGATCACTGAAGCTTTCTTT.

The chain couples TRBV11-3 to TRBJ2-1, with 8 bases lining up with TRBD1. Germline V gives CDR1 SGHNT, CDR2 YENEEA. The V segment lost 5 bases and the J segment 2 bases; nucleotides outside the gene matches: 2. CDR3 length: 14 amino acids. CDR3 sequence reads: CASSPQGAYNEQFF. The CDR3 DNA sequence: TGTGCCAGCAGCCCACAGGGGGCCTACAATGAGCAGTTCTTC.

The chain employs TRBV28 and TRBJ2-1; a possible D gene is TRBD1 (5 bases). The V gene's germline CDR1 is MDHEN and CDR2 SYDVKM. There are 13 residues in the CDR3. Trimming took off 2 bases at V and 8 bases at J, with 10 bases between the two ends. The CDR3 sequence is CASSLEGAHEQFF. DNA of the CDR3: TGTGCCAGCAGTTTAGAAGGGGCACATGAGCAGTTCTTC.